This TCR beta chain comes out of a study of response to subunit inactivated influenza vaccine. Germline V gene lookup returns CDR1 MNHEY and CDR2 SVGEGT. This CDR3 contains 13 residues. Worth noting for this clonotype: A read error may produce the germline difference seen at one junction end.

TCRdb used MiXCR to reprocess the RT-PCR reads, holding one entry per CDR3 protein. The sample includes under 850,000 distinct CDR3 sequences, less than 20% of them seen just once. The sample consisted of PBMCs from blood, taken roughly 5 days after vaccination. This clonotype originated in a man aged 50-59 years who received an inactivated influenza vaccine. This chain uses TRBV6-2 or TRBV6-3 with TRBJ1-2; TRBD1 might be the D (6 bases). The CDR3 DNA reads TGTGCCAGCAGTTTAGGACAGAACTATGGCTACAGCTTC. Residues: CASSLGQNYGYSF.